The 32 T cell receptor beta chains below come from one sample, sequenced in a study of blood T cell repertoires in COVID-19. Profiling relied on immunoSEQ multiplex PCR, and the TCRdb table lists in-frame clones only, not all of them. The sample gives a few hundred thousand clones, 88% of which show up once; 0.99% is in the top ten. The sample consisted of peripheral blood. The receptors derive from a middle-aged woman who had recovered from COVID-19.

The chain couples TRBV5-1 to TRBJ2-1; D is ambiguous. Per the germline V gene, CDR1 is SGHRS and CDR2 is YFSETQ. The CDR3 length is 14 residues. Between the trimmed V and J ends, which lost 7 bases and 9 bases, there was a span of 20 bases. This chain's CDR3 is CASRYSPPTGEQFF. The CDR3 DNA reads TGCGCCAGCCGGTACTCCCCCCCAACGGGTGAGCAGTTCTTC. Based on the CDR3 plus reference TRBV5-1 and TRBJ2-1, the full variable domain is KAGVTQTPRYLIKTRGQQVTLSCSPISGHRSVSWYQQTPGQGLQFLFEYFSETQRNKGNFPGRFSGRQFSNSRSEMNVSTLELGDSALYLCASRYSPPTGEQFFGPGTRLTVL.

Here the CDR3 DNA reads TGTGCCAGCAGCCCCGGGCGGAGGAAGCAGTTCTTC. Protein sequence: CASSPGRRKQFF. V usage is TRBV6-5 and J usage is TRBJ2-1; D perhaps matches TRBD2 (5 bases). This CDR3 is built from 12 residues. The germline gives CDR1 MNHEY, CDR2 SVGAGI. Trimming took off 6 bases at V and 11 bases at J, with 14 bases between the two ends.

J is TRBJ2-6 and V is TRBV30, with 15 positions matching TRBD2. With 4 bases clipped from V and 0 bases from J, the junction kept 4 bases outside the gene matches. This CDR3 comprises 18 residues. Germline-derived CDR1 and CDR2 are GTSNPN and SVGIG (reference sequence). The CDR3 spells CAWMGLAGGPSGANVLTF. DNA for the CDR3: TGTGCCTGGATGGGACTAGCGGGAGGACCCTCTGGGGCCAACGTCCTGACTTTC. The full variable domain, its missing parts supplied by reference TRBV30 and TRBJ2-6, is SQTIHQWPATLVQPVGSPLSLECTVEGTSNPNLYWYRQAAGRGLQLLFYSVGIGQISSEVPQNLSASRPQDRQFILSSKKLLLSDSGFYLCAWMGLAGGPSGANVLTFGAGSRLTVL.

The table lists this clone with a count of one. The genes are TRBV6-1 and TRBJ1-4; TRBD1 matches 7 bases. The CDR3 extends over 15 amino acids. V was pared by 1 base and J by 6 bases, with 5 bases of the junction left unmatched. Germline CDR1 reads MNHNS; CDR2 reads SASEGT. The DNA of the CDR3 is TGTGCCAGCAGTGAAGGGGGGACAGTTCATGAAAAACTGTTTTTT. Translation gives CASSEGGTVHEKLFF.

The chain employs TRBV30 and TRBJ1-2; perhaps TRBD1 as D (6 bases). Trimming left V 3 bases short and J 2 bases short, with 13 bases between. Per germline, CDR1 GTSNPN and CDR2 SVGIG (reference sequence). The CDR3 consists of 14 residues. CDR3 in amino acids: CAWRGGQPNYGYTF. The CDR3 bases are TGTGCCTGGAGGGGGGGGCAGCCGAACTATGGCTACACCTTC.

The rearrangement links TRBV7-9 to TRBJ1-2; TRBD1 matches at 7 bases. CDR1 is SEHNR, CDR2 FQNEAQ, per germline (reference sequence). V lost 8 bases, J lost 4 bases, and 13 bases stayed unmatched. CDR3 length: 15 amino acids. In nucleotides, the CDR3 is TGTGCCAGCCCCGGAACCGACAGGGAACTCTATGGCTACACCTTC. Translating it yields CASPGTDRELYGYTF.

The DNA for the CDR3 is TGTGCCAGCAGTTACGACCCCCGAACACCAGGGAGGTACGAGCAGTACGTC. As protein: CASSYDPRTPGRYEQYV. The J gene is TRBJ2-7, the V gene TRBV6-2 or TRBV6-3, with a possible D match to TRBD2 (6 bases). Trimming removed 2 bases at V and 4 bases at J, with 21 bases between. CDR1 MNHEY and CDR2 SVGEGT come from the germline V gene. The CDR3 covers 17 residues.

V is TRBV10-3 and J is TRBJ1-5; TRBD1 aligns across 7 bases. The ends lost 4 bases at V and 0 bases at J; junction bases unmatched: 3. CDR3 size: 15 residues. Germline CDR1 is ENHRY and CDR2 is SYGVKD. Here the CDR3 reads CAISGTGYSNQPQHF. Written as DNA, the CDR3 is TGTGCCATCAGTGGGACAGGTTATAGCAATCAGCCCCAGCATTTT.

V is TRBV19 and J is TRBJ1-5; possibly TRBD1 for D (5 bases). CDR1 is LNHDA and CDR2 is SQIVND in the germline V gene (reference sequence). The ends were cut back, 7 bases at V and 5 bases at J, with 18 bases in the middle. The CDR3 is 15 residues long. Written as DNA, the CDR3 is TGTGCCAGTACCCCCAACAGGAGGAGGGATCAGCCCCAGCATTTT. This gives the protein CASTPNRRRDQPQHF. The full variable domain, rest sourced from reference TRBV19 and TRBJ1-5, is DGGITQSPKYLFRKEGQNVTLSCEQNLNHDAMYWYRQDPGQGLRLIYYSQIVNDFQKGDIAEGYSVSREKKESFPLTVTSAQKNPTAFYLCASTPNRRRDQPQHFGDGTRLSIL.

This chain links TRBV6-2 or TRBV6-3 with TRBJ2-1, with a possible D match to TRBD2 (5 bases). Trimming cost V 2 bases and J 5 bases, with 10 bases left between them. CDR3 length: 14 residues. Germline CDR1 and CDR2: MNHEY and SVGEGT. This chain's CDR3 is CASSYLREHNEQFF. The CDR3 nucleotides are TGTGCCAGCAGTTACCTCCGGGAACACAATGAGCAGTTCTTC.

The chain links TRBV7-2 to TRBJ2-1; the match to TRBD2 covers 8 bases. V lost 2 bases, J lost 6 bases, and 6 bases stayed unmatched. CDR1 is SGHTA and CDR2 is FQGNSA in the germline V gene. The CDR3 covers 15 residues. The CDR3 DNA reads as TGTGCCAGCAGCTTATCCGGGACTAGGGCCAATGAGCAGTTCTTC. It is translated as CASSLSGTRANEQFF.

The gene calls are TRBV9 and TRBJ2-7; 14 bases are a match to TRBD2. CDR1 and CDR2 from the germline V gene are SGDLS and YYNGEE. CDR3 length equals 17 residues. The V and J ends lost 4 bases and 6 bases, in that order; junction bases with no gene match: 12. The CDR3 reads CASSPRPGLAGVREQYF. The DNA for the CDR3 is TGTGCCAGCAGCCCCCGCCCGGGACTAGCGGGAGTCCGCGAGCAGTACTTC.

The V call is TRBV19, the J call TRBJ1-4, with 8 bases fitting TRBD1. With V trimmed by 4 bases and J by 4 bases, 5 bases remained unmatched. CDR1 LNHDA and CDR2 SQIVND come from the germline V gene (reference sequence). The CDR3 runs to 15 residues. Here the CDR3 reads CASSTRTGLNEKLFF. CDR3 bases: TGTGCCAGTAGTACCCGGACAGGGCTTAATGAAAAACTGTTTTTT. Full variable domain (missing parts from reference TRBV19 and TRBJ1-4): DGGITQSPKYLFRKEGQNVTLSCEQNLNHDAMYWYRQDPGQGLRLIYYSQIVNDFQKGDIAEGYSVSREKKESFPLTVTSAQKNPTAFYLCASSTRTGLNEKLFFGSGTQLSVL.

V gene TRBV5-1 combines with J gene TRBJ1-5, with TRBD1 identical over 11 bases. Looked up from germline, CDR1 is SGHRS and CDR2 is YFSETQ. Trimming at V came to 4 bases and at J to 5 bases, leaving 5 bases not matched to a gene. The CDR3 is 15 residues long. The CDR3 is CASSTGQGAYQPQHF. The CDR3 DNA reads TGCGCCAGCAGCACCGGACAGGGGGCTTATCAGCCCCAGCATTTT.

Comments on this clone: One end of the junction fails to match germline, which may point to a read error. The genes are TRBV7-7 and TRBJ2-5, with 7 bases matching TRBD2. Germline V lookup: CDR1 SSHAT, CDR2 FNYEAQ (reference sequence). There are 18 residues in the CDR3. The CDR3 protein is CASSFNPGGRRPRETQYF. CDR3 bases: TGTGCTAGCAGCTTCAACCCGGGGGGACGGCGGCCCCGAGAGACCCAGTACTTC.

This chain links TRBV5-5 with TRBJ1-5; 10 bases agree with TRBD1. V shed 0 bases and J 6 bases; nucleotides not matched to a gene: 12. The CDR3 is 18 residues long. The germline V gene has CDR1 SGHKS and CDR2 YYEKEE (reference sequence). The CDR3 sequence is CASSLGAGTGVIGQPQHF. The DNA for the CDR3 is TGTGCCAGCAGCTTGGGGGCGGGGACAGGGGTTATTGGTCAGCCCCAGCATTTT. Full variable domain (rest looked up from reference TRBV5-5 and TRBJ1-5): DAGVTQSPTHLIKTRGQQVTLRCSPISGHKSVSWYQQVLGQGPQFIFQYYEKEERGRGNFPDRFSARQFPNYSSELNVNALLLGDSALYLCASSLGAGTGVIGQPQHFGDGTRLSIL.

A note on this clone: Since the CDR3 does not end with the conserved phenylalanine or tryptophan, this likely comes from a read error. The DNA is omitted, as the CDR3 cannot be located on it reliably, and the CDR3 follows TCRdb's listing. The rearrangement joins TRBV5-8 to TRBJ2-4; TRBD2 is the table's D call and was not checked against the DNA. The CDR3 spans 12 residues, counting both ends. Germline CDR1 reads SGHTS; CDR2 reads YDEGEE. The CDR3: CASSLLAGGPSL.

V usage is TRBV20-1 and J usage is TRBJ2-7; TRBD2 is a possible D gene (5 bases). Germline values: CDR1 DFQATT, CDR2 SNEGSKA (reference sequence). The CDR3 totals 11 residues. V was clipped by 6 bases and J by 6 bases, with 12 bases between them. The CDR3 region has the DNA TGCAGTGCCTGGGCGGGCGGCGAGCAGTACTTC. It specifies CSAWAGGEQYF.

This sequence joins TRBV12-5 and TRBJ2-3; 7 positions agree with TRBD1. Per germline, CDR1 LGHNT and CDR2 FRNRAP. The junction had 3 bases not matched to a gene; V was cut back by 1 base and J by 2 bases. This CDR3 is built from 15 residues. CDR3 region: CASGLGGQPTDTQYF. The CDR3 DNA reads TGTGCTAGTGGTTTGGGGGGACAGCCCACAGATACGCAGTATTTT.

The J gene is TRBJ2-3, the V gene TRBV29-1; 14 bases match TRBD2. The CDR3 loop spans 17 amino acids. The germline gives CDR1 SQVTM, CDR2 ANQGSEA. V gave up 6 bases and J gave up 0 bases; unmatched junction bases: 8. As DNA, the CDR3 is TGCAGCGTGGGGGGACTAGCGGGAGCACTAAGCACAGATACGCAGTATTTT. Protein sequence: CSVGGLAGALSTDTQYF.

This clone has just one count. The chain employs TRBV19 and TRBJ1-4; D may be TRBD1 (6 bases). CDR1 and CDR2 (germline): LNHDA, SQIVND (reference sequence). CDR3 size: 13 residues. The ends were cut back, 7 bases at V and 15 bases at J, with 21 bases in the middle. This CDR3 reads CASTIPGGARLFF. The CDR3 DNA reads as TGTGCCAGTACCATCCCTGGGGGGGCCAGGTTGTTTTTT.

The chain couples TRBV9 to TRBJ2-2; 8 nucleotides line up with TRBD2. This CDR3 contains 15 residues. Per germline, CDR1 SGDLS and CDR2 YYNGEE. V lost 2 bases to trimming and J lost 5 bases; unmatched junction nucleotides: 5. CDR3 nucleotides: TGTGCCAGCAGCGTGGGGCCTAGCGGGACCGGGGAGCTGTTTTTT. Translating gives CASSVGPSGTGELFF.

The chain employs TRBV7-2 and TRBJ2-3, with 12 bases aligning to TRBD2. Germline V gives CDR1 SGHTA, CDR2 FQGNSA. The CDR3 contains 16 residues. V gave up 8 bases and J gave up 6 bases; unmatched junction bases: 12. The CDR3 nucleotides read TGTGCCAGCCGCTATGTCCTAGCGGGAGGGAGGGATACGCAGTATTTT. Translated: CASRYVLAGGRDTQYF.

This clone was seen only a few times. The chain combines TRBV19 with TRBJ1-2, with a possible D match to TRBD1 (5 bases). The V gene's germline CDR1 is LNHDA and CDR2 SQIVND (reference sequence). The V end lost 7 bases, the J end lost 0 bases, and 12 bases lay between the germline ends. The CDR3 totals 14 residues. Here the CDR3 DNA reads TGTGCCAGTACCCGACAGTCCTCTAACTATGGCTACACCTTC. It translates to CASTRQSSNYGYTF.

The rearrangement uses TRBV11-1 and TRBJ1-6; no reliable D call. The CDR3 loop spans 13 amino acids. The V and J ends lost 2 bases and 10 bases respectively, with 9 bases between them. CDR1 and CDR2 (germline): SGHAT, FQDESV (reference sequence). The CDR3 DNA sequence: TGTGCCAGCAGCTTACAGGCGGGGTCACCCCTCCACTTT. Protein: CASSLQAGSPLHF.

V usage is TRBV7-2 and J usage is TRBJ1-1; D is unclear. The germline CDR1 and CDR2 sequences are SGHTA and FQGNSA. The CDR3 covers 14 residues. V was clipped by 0 bases and J by 4 bases, with 9 bases between them. In DNA, the CDR3 is TGTGCCAGCAGCTTAGCCTCGGCGGTCACTGAAGCTTTCTTT. As protein: CASSLASAVTEAFF.

The chain employs TRBV5-5 and TRBJ1-2; 7 bases agree with TRBD1. The germline V gene has CDR1 SGHKS and CDR2 YYEKEE (reference sequence). V shed 4 bases and J 6 bases; nucleotides not matched to a gene: 9. The CDR3 loop spans 14 amino acids. CDR3 region: CASSPVRTGHGYTF. Written as DNA, the CDR3 is TGTGCCAGCAGCCCGGTCCGGACAGGACATGGCTACACCTTC.

This chain links TRBV4-1 with TRBJ2-7; D gene unclear. The V gene's germline CDR1 is MGHRA and CDR2 YSYEKL. This CDR3 is 14 amino acids long. Trimming cost V 3 bases and J 4 bases, with 13 bases left between them. The CDR3 nucleotides read TGCGCCAGCAGCCACTCCCTAGGAGCATACGAGCAGTACTTC. Protein sequence: CASSHSLGAYEQYF.

The rearrangement joins TRBV5-1 to TRBJ2-2; D unclear. Germline lookup yields CDR1 SGHRS and CDR2 YFSETQ. V was cut by 0 bases and J by 6 bases, with 12 bases left in between. CDR3 size: 15 residues. The CDR3, as DNA: TGCGCCAGCAGCTTGGCCTCGGCAGGCTCCGGGGAGCTGTTTTTT. Translation gives CASSLASAGSGELFF.

The rearrangement joins TRBV3-1 (or the pseudogene TRBV3-2) to TRBJ1-3; D is undetermined. The CDR3 runs to 15 residues. Germline V lookup: CDR1 LGHDT, CDR2 YNNKEL (reference sequence). The germline V and J ends were trimmed by 5 bases and 2 bases, with 13 bases remaining between them. This CDR3 is CASSESGEPGNTIYF. CDR3 nucleotide sequence: TGTGCCAGCAGCGAGAGTGGAGAACCTGGAAACACCATATATTTT.

The genes are TRBV30 and TRBJ2-1; D is ambiguous. The CDR3 has 11 residues. CDR1 is GTSNPN and CDR2 is SVGIG in the germline V gene (reference sequence). V was pared by 3 bases and J by 10 bases, with 10 bases between. CDR3 region: CAWRGPREQFF. The CDR3 coding sequence is TGTGCCTGGAGGGGCCCCAGGGAGCAGTTCTTC.

The chain carries TRBV7-6 and TRBJ1-2; 7 bases line up with TRBD1. The CDR3 sequence is 16 residues long. J was trimmed by 6 bases and V by 2 bases; bases with no gene match: 12. The germline CDR1 and CDR2 sequences are SGHVS and FNYEAQ. CDR3 protein: CASSLQGGSASDGYTF. As DNA, the CDR3 is TGTGCCAGCAGCTTACAGGGGGGTTCGGCATCGGATGGCTACACCTTC. The full variable domain, in which reference TRBV7-6 and TRBJ1-2 provide the parts outside the CDR3, is GAGVSQSPRYKVTKRGQDVALRCDPISGHVSLYWYRQALGQGPEFLTYFNYEAQQDKSGLPNDRFSAERPEGSISTLTIQRTEQRDSAMYRCASSLQGGSASDGYTFGSGTRLTVV.